The rows below give T cell receptor beta chains drawn from one sample of a study of shared clonotypes between healthy human individuals. Some clones are missing from TCRdb's copy, which holds only in-frame ones; the method was immunoSEQ multiplex PCR. This sample has approximately 2.1 million clones, with more than 80% found just once. Sequencing was carried out using naive CD4+ T cells from PBMCs. The receptors stem from a man aged 18 to 30 in good health. Some clones in this sample may be carry-over from other donors' samples. CDR3s include the opening cysteine and the closing phenylalanine or tryptophan. Fields, in order: clone size, J gene, V gene, D gene, CDR3 DNA, CDR3 protein. A D gene is named only where the DNA matches it firmly. Size is omitted from some rows. Given values are once, few, many or a class for expanded clones.

- | TRBJ1-3 | TRBV7-6 | - | TGTGCCAGCAGCTTAGCCTGGAACCGCCCTGGAAACACCATATATTTT | CASSLAWNRPGNTIYF
- | TRBJ2-4 | TRBV28 | - | TGTGCCAGCACAGAGGGAAGGAGAAAGGACATTCAGTACTTC | CASTEGRRKDIQYF
- | TRBJ1-3 | TRBV28 | - | TGTGCCAGCAGTACCCAGGGGATGACTGGAAACACCATATATTTT | CASSTQGMTGNTIYF
once | TRBJ2-3 | TRBV7-8 | - | TGTGCCAGCACCCTAGGCGATACGCAGTATTTT | CASTLGDTQYF
- | TRBJ2-7 | TRBV28 | - | TGTGCCAGCAGTCGGCCCTCTGGGCTTTACGAGCAGTACTTC | CASSRPSGLYEQYF
- | TRBJ2-1 | TRBV19 | - | TGTGCCAGTAGTATAGGTCGGTCACCCTTCTTTCCCAGCTCCTACAATGAGCAGTTCTTC | CASSIGRSPFFPSSYNEQFF
- | TRBJ2-1 | TRBV4-1 | TRBD2 | TGCGCCAGCAGCCAAGAAGGTAGGACTAGCGGCATCTACAATGAGCAGTTCTTC | CASSQEGRTSGIYNEQFF
- | TRBJ2-1 | TRBV25-1 | TRBD2 | TGTGCCAGCAGTGTGGCGGGAGGGGGTCGGTATGAGCAGTTCTTC | CASSVAGGGRYEQFF
- | TRBJ2-2 | TRBV11-1 | TRBD1 | TGTGCCAGCAGCTGGACAGGGGGGAACACCGGGGAGCTGTTTTTT | CASSWTGGNTGELFF
- | TRBJ1-2 | TRBV6-1 | - | TGTGCCAGCAGTGCCCGGGGGGTGGCAGGGTACAGCTATGGCTACACCTTC | CASSARGVAGYSYGYTF
- | TRBJ2-5 | TRBV5-1 | TRBD2 | TGCGCCAGCAGCTTGAAGCTAGCGGGACAAGAGACCCAGTACTTC | CASSLKLAGQETQYF
- | TRBJ1-5 | TRBV19 | - | TGTGCCAGTAGTATAGCAGACAGGAATCAGCCCCAGCATTTT | CASSIADRNQPQHF
- | TRBJ2-2 | TRBV7-3 | TRBD2 | TGTGCCAGCAGCTTAGGCGGGAGTAACACCGGGGAGCTGTTTTTT | CASSLGGSNTGELFF
- | TRBJ2-7 | TRBV19 | TRBD1 | TGTGCCAGTAGTGCGCCGGGACAGGGAACCTACGAGCAGTACTTC | CASSAPGQGTYEQYF
- | TRBJ2-7 | TRBV27 | TRBD1 | TGTGCCAGCAGTTTATCTCGGACAGGGGATTACGAGCAGTACTTC | CASSLSRTGDYEQYF
- | TRBJ2-1 | TRBV13 | - | TGTGCCAGCAGCAAGGGACTTTTTGGCAATGAGCAGTTCTTC | CASSKGLFGNEQFF
- | TRBJ1-2 | TRBV27 | - | TGTGCCAGCAGTTTATCGAGGGGGGCACATTATGGCTACACCTTC | CASSLSRGAHYGYTF
- | TRBJ2-4 | TRBV7-8 | - | TGTGCCAGCAGCGCAGCCCTCCTCAGGTTCGGTAGTCGGGACATTCAGTACTTC | CASSAALLRFGSRDIQYF
- | TRBJ2-3 | TRBV5-1 | - | TGCGCCAGCAGCTTGTACGGGGAAGATACGCAGTATTTT | CASSLYGEDTQYF
- | TRBJ1-1 | TRBV28 | - | TGTGCCAGCAGTTTAGGGGGACCTGAAGCTTTCTTT | CASSLGGPEAFF
- | TRBJ2-5 | TRBV5-1 | - | TGCGCCAGCAGCCGCACGGGACCGCGAGAGACCCAGTACTTC | CASSRTGPRETQYF
- | TRBJ1-2 | TRBV4-3 | - | TGCGCCAGCAGCCAAGAGCCCGGCAGGGAGTATGGCTACACCTTC | CASSQEPGREYGYTF
- | TRBJ2-5 | TRBV14 | TRBD2 | TGTGCCAGCAGCCAAGGACGGACTAGCGGGAGTCATGAGACCCAGTACTTC | CASSQGRTSGSHETQYF
once | TRBJ2-3 | TRBV4-2 | TRBD2 | TGTGCCAGCAGCCAAGAGGGGTTAGCGGGAGCCACAGATACGCAGTATTTT | CASSQEGLAGATDTQYF
once | TRBJ1-2 | TRBV29-1 | - | TGCAGCGTTGTTGGCAGGGTGGATGGCTACACCTTC | CSVVGRVDGYTF
- | TRBJ2-7 | TRBV5-6 | - | TGTGCCAGCAGCCCCCGGGGGAGCGCCTATCCGGCCTACGAGCAGTACTTC | CASSPRGSAYPAYEQYF
- | TRBJ2-7 | TRBV7-3 | - | TGTGCCAGCAGTCCATCCAGGTCTCTGCCGCAGTACTTC | CASSPSRSLPQYF
- | TRBJ2-2 | TRBV30 | - | TGTGCCTGGAGTGTCTTACGGGGTAACACCGGGGAGCTGTTTTTT | CAWSVLRGNTGELFF
- | TRBJ2-1 | TRBV4-1 | TRBD1 | TGCGCCAGCAGCAACCGGGACAGGTTCTACAATGAGCAGTTCTTC | CASSNRDRFYNEQFF
- | TRBJ1-1 | TRBV4-3 | TRBD1 | TGCGCCAGCAGCCATTTCACAGGGGCCGCACACACTGAAGCTTTCTTT | CASSHFTGAAHTEAFF